This entry features one T cell receptor (beta chain) sequence. The record originates from a study of shared clonotypes between healthy human individuals. Germline V gene data show CDR1 as SGHRS and CDR2 as YFSETQ. The V end lost 4 bases, the J end lost 1 base, and 16 bases lay between the germline ends. The CDR3 runs to 16 residues. Libraries were prepared by immunoSEQ multiplex PCR; TCRdb keeps only in-frame clonotypes and omits some of them. Among 2 million to 2.5 million clones, approximately 94% were seen once, and the ten largest hold 0.36%. The V gene is TRBV5-1, the J gene TRBJ2-3, with TRBD2 as a possible D gene (6 bases). This sequence originates from a man aged 18 to 29 in good health. Some clones in this sample may be carry-over from other donors' samples. The sequencing sample was made of naive CD4+ T cells from PBMCs. This sample's subset: CD45RA+ positively selected. CDR3 nucleotide sequence: TGCGCCAGCAGCGACGGGACTCCCAGTGGCACAGATACGCAGTATTTT. Translation gives CASSDGTPSGTDTQYF.